This TCR beta chain was identified in a study of shared T cell receptors in the human thymus. Trimming pared 0 bases from V and 1 base from J, leaving 21 bases between. The CDR3 sequence is 19 residues long. CDR1 SGHVT and CDR2 SQSDAQ come from the germline V gene. Clones were sequenced by immunoSEQ multiplex PCR, and TCRdb holds only the in-frame ones, with some missing. The repertoire holds 640,000 or so clones, more than 70% seen once, with approximately 0.0097% in the top ten. The same sample was also used in a study of human thymus T cells.

The clonotype was recovered from a boy under two years old with a congenital heart defect. Sequencing input: thymocytes. The V call is TRBV7-4, the J call TRBJ1-1; D is ambiguous. As DNA, the CDR3 is TGTGCCAGCAGCTTAGCGCGTGAAAGGGAGCTTGTTGCGAACACTGAAGCTTTCTTT. This sequence encodes CASSLARERELVANTEAFF.